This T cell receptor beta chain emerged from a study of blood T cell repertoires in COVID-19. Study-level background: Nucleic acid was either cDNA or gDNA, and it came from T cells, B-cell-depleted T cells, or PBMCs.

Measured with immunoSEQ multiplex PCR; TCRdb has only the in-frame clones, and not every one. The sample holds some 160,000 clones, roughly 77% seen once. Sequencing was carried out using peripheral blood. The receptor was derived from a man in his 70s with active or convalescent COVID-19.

For the CDR3, the DNA is TGTGCCAGCAGCTCTAGGACAGGTTATGACACTGAAGCTTTCTTT. This gives the protein CASSSRTGYDTEAFF. The chain recombines TRBV7-2 with TRBJ1-1; 7 bases match TRBD1. Trimming at V came to 4 bases and at J to 3 bases, leaving 8 bases not matched to a gene. The CDR3 loop spans 15 amino acids. Per the germline V gene, CDR1 is SGHTA and CDR2 is FQGNSA. Full variable domain (outside the CDR3, taken from reference TRBV7-2 and TRBJ1-1): GAGVSQSPSNKVTEKGKDVELRCDPISGHTALYWYRQSLGQGLEFLIYFQGNSAPDKSGLPSDRFSAERTGGSVSTLTIQRTQQEDSAVYLCASSSRTGYDTEAFFGQGTRLTVV.